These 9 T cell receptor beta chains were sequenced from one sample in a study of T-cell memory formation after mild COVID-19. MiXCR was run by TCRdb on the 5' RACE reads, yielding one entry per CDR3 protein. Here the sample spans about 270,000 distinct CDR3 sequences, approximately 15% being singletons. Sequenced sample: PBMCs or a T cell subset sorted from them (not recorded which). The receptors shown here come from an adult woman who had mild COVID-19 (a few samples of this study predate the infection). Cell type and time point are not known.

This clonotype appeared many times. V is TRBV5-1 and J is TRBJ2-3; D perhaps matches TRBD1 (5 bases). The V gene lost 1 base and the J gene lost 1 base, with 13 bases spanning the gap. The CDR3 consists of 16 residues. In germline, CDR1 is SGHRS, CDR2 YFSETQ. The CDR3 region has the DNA TGCGCCAGCAGCTTGTCGTGGGGCGGCGGCACAGATACGCAGTATTTT. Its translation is CASSLSWGGGTDTQYF.

CDR3 nucleotides: TGTGCCAGCACCCAGACAGGTGTAGGCAATCAGCCCCAGCATTTT. Its protein is CASTQTGVGNQPQHF. V is TRBV12-3 or TRBV12-4 and J is TRBJ1-5, with D perhaps TRBD1 (6 bases). The CDR3 has 15 residues. Trimming pared 7 bases from V and 2 bases from J, leaving 15 bases between.

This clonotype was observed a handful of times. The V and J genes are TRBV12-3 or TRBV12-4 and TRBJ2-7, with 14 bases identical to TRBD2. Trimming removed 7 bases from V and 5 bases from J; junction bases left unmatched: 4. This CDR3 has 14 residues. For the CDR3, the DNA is TGTGCCAGCAAACGACTAGCGGGAGGGGACGAGCAGTACTTC. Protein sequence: CASKRLAGGDEQYF.

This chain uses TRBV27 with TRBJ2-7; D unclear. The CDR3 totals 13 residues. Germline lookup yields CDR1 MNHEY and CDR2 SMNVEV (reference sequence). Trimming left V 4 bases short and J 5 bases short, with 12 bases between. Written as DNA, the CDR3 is TGTGCCAGCAGTTGGAGACGGTTAGACGAGCAGTACTTC. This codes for CASSWRRLDEQYF.

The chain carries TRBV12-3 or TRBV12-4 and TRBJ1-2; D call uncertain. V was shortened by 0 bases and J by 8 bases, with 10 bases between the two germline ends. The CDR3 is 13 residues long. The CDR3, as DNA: TGTGCCAGCAGTTTAGCGCTGGTGGCAGGCTACACCTTC. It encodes CASSLALVAGYTF.

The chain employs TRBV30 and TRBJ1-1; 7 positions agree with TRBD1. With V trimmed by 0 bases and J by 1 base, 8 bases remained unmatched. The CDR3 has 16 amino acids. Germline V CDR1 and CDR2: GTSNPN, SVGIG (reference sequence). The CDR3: CAWSVRGGQPNTEAFF. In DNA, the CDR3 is TGTGCCTGGAGTGTACGGGGGGGACAGCCGAACACTGAAGCTTTCTTT.

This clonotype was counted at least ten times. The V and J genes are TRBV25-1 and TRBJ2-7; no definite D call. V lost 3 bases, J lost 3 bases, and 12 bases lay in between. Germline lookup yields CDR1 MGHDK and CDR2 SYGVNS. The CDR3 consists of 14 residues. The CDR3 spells CASSDLRFGYEQYF. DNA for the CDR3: TGTGCCAGCAGTGATCTCAGGTTCGGCTACGAGCAGTACTTC.

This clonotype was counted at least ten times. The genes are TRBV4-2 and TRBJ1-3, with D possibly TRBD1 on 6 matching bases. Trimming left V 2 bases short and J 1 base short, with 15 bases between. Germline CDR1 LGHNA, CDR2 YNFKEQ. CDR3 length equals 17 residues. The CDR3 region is CASSQSANRDSGNTIYF. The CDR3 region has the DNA TGTGCCAGCAGCCAAAGTGCTAACAGGGATTCTGGAAACACCATATATTTT.

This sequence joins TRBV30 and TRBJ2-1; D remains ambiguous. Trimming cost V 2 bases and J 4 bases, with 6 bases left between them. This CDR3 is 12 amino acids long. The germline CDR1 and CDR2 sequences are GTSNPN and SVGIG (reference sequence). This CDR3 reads CAWSTKYNEQFF. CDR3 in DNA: TGTGCCTGGAGTACAAAGTACAATGAGCAGTTCTTC.